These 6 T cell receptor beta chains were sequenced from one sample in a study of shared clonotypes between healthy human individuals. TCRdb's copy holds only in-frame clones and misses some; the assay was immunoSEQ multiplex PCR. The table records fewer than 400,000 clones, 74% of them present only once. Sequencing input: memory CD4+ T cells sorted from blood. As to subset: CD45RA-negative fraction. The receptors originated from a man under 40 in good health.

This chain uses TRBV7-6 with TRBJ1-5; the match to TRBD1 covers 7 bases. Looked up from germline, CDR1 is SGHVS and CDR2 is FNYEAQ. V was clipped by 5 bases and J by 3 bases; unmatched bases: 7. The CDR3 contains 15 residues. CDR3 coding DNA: TGTGCCAGCAGCCCGGGGGACAGCCCCAATCAGCCCCAGCATTTT. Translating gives CASSPGDSPNQPQHF.

The CDR3 DNA reads TGTGCCAGCAGCGAAACCGGGACACTAGCATACGAGCAGTACTTC. It encodes CASSETGTLAYEQYF. The rearrangement uses TRBV28 and TRBJ2-7; the D call may be TRBD1 or TRBD2 (6 bases each). Germline CDR1 reads MDHEN; CDR2 reads SYDVKM. The ends were cut back, 6 bases at V and 4 bases at J, with 19 bases in the middle. CDR3 length: 15 amino acids.

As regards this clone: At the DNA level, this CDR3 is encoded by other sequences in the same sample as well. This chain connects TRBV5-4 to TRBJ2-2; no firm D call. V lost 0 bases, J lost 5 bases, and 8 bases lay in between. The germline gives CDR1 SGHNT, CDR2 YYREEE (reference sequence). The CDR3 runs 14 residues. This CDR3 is CASSLGQDTGELFF. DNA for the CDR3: TGTGCCAGCAGCTTGGGACAAGATACCGGGGAGCTGTTTTTT. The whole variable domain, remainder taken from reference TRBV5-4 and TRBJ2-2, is ETGVTQSPTHLIKTRGQQVTLRCSSQSGHNTVSWYQQALGQGPQFIFQYYREEENGRGNFPPRFSGLQFPNYSSELNVNALELDDSALYLCASSLGQDTGELFFGEGSRLTVL.

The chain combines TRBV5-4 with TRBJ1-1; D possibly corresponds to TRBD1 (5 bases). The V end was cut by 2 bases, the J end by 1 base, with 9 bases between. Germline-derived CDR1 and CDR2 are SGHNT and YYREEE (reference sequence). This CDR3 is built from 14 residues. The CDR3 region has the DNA TGTGCCAGCAGCTTTTTCCAGGGGAACACTGAAGCTTTCTTT. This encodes CASSFFQGNTEAFF.

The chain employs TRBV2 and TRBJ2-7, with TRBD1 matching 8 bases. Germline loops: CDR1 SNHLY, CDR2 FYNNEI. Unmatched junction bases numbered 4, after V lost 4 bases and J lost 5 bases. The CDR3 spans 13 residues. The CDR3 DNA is TGTGCCAGCAGTGTTAACAGGGGGGACGAGCAGTACTTC. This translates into CASSVNRGDEQYF.

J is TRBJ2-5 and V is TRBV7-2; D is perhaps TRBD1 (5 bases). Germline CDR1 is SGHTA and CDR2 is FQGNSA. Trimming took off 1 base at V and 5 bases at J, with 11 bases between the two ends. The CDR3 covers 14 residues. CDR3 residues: CASSLGRVWETQYF. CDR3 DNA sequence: TGTGCCAGCAGCTTAGGCAGGGTTTGGGAGACCCAGTACTTC.